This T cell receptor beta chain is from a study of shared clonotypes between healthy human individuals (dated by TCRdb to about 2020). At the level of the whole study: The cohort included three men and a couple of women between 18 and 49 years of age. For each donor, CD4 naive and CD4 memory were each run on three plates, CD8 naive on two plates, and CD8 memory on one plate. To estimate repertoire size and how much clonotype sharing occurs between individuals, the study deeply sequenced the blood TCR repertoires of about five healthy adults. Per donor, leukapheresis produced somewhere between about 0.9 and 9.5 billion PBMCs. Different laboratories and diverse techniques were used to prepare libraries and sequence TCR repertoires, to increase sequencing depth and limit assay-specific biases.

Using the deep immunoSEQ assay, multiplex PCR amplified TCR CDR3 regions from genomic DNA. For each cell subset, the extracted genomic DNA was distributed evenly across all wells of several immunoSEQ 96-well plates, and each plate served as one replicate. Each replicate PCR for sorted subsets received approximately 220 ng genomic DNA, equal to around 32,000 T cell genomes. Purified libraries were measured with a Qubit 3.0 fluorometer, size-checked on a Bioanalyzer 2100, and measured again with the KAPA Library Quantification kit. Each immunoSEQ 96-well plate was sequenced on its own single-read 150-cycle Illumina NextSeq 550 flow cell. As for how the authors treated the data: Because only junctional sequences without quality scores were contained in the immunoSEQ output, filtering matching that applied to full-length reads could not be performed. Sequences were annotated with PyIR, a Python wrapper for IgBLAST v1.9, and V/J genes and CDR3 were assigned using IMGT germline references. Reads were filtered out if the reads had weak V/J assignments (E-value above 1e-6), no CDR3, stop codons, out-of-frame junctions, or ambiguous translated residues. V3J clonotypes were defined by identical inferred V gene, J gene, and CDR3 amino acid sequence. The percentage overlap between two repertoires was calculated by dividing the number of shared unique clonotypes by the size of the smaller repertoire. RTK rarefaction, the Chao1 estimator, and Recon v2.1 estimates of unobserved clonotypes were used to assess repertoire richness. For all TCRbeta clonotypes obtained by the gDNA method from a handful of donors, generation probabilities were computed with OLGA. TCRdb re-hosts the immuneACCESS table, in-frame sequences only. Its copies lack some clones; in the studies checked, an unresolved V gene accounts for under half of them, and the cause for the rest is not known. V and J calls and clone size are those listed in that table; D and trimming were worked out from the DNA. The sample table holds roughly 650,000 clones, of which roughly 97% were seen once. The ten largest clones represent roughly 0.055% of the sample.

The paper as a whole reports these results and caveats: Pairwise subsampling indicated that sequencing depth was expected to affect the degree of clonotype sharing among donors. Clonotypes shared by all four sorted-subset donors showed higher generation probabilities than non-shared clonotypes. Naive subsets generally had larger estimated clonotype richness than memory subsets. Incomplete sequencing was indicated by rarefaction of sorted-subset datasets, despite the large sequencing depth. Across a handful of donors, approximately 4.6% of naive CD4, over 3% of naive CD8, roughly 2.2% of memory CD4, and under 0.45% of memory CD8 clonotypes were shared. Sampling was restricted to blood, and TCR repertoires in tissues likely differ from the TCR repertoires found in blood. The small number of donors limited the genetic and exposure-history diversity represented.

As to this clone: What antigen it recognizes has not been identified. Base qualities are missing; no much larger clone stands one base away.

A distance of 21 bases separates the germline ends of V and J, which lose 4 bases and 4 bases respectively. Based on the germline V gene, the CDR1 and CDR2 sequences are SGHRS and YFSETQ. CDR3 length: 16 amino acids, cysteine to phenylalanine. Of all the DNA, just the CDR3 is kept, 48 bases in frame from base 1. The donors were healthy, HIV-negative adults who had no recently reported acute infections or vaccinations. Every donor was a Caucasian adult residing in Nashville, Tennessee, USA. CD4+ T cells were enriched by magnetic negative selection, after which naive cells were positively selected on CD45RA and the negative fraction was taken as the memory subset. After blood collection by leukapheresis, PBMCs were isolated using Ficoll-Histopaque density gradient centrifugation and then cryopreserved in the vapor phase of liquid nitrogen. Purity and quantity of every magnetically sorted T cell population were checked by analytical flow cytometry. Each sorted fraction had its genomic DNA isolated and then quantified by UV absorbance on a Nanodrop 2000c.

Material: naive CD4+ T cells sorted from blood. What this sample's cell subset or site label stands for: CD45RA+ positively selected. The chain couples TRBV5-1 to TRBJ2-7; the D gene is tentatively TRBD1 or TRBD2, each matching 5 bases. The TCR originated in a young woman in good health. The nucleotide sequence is TGCGCCAGCAGCCCCGCCTATGGGGGAGCGGAGTACGAGCAGTACTTC. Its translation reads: CASSPAYGGAEYEQYF.